This TCR beta chain derives from a study of T-cell reconstitution after alpha-beta-depleted transplantation in children. General study findings and limits: After one year, T-cell counts and TCRbeta diversity mostly came from new T cells.

Notes on this clonotype: The target antigen is unknown.

This CDR3 contains 14 residues. The V and J ends lost 4 bases and 3 bases, in that order; junction bases with no gene match: 4. Germline V gives CDR1 SGHTA, CDR2 FQGTGA. During its preparation, the TCRbeta library received unique molecular identifiers. Via MiXCR, TCRdb re-called the PCR reads, giving one row per CDR3 protein. The data hold 80,000 to 100,000 distinct CDR3 sequences, with roughly a quarter observed a single time. The rearrangement uses TRBV7-3 and TRBJ1-1, with 8 bases aligning to TRBD1. The receptor was derived from a boy between 2 and 10 years old with acute lymphoblastic leukemia, due to receive a stem cell transplant. Source: PBMCs, taken before TCRalphabeta/CD19-depleted stem cell transplant. CDR3 in amino acids: CASSSTGGDTEAFF. Written as DNA, the CDR3 is TGTGCCAGCAGCTCTACAGGGGGGGACACTGAAGCTTTCTTT. Drawing the rest from reference TRBV7-3 and TRBJ1-1, the complete variable domain is GAGVSQTPSNKVTEKGKYVELRCDPISGHTALYWYRQSLGQGPEFLIYFQGTGAADDSGLPNDRFFAVRPEGSVSTLKIQRTERGDSAVYLCASSSTGGDTEAFFGQGTRLTVV.